This TCR beta chain emerged from a study of CD8+ T cells in alopecia areata (dated by TCRdb to 2017 to 2018). Broadly, across the study: Skin from C3H/HeJ donors with spontaneous alopecia (6-12 months old) was grafted onto female C3H/HeJ recipients that were roughly 7-11 weeks old. The RNA source kit depended on sample type: the PAXgene miRNA kit for fixed scalp, the miRNeasy kit for PBMCs, and the RNeasy kit for mouse skin. Human TCRbeta sequencing covered scalp tissue and sorted CD4+ and CD8+ peripheral blood T cells from patchy and totalis/universalis alopecia areata patients and healthy controls. Clonality in the scalp was compared among normal scalp (n=4), patchy alopecia areata scalp (n=8), and alopecia totalis/universalis scalp (n=8). TCRbeta CDR3 regions were amplified by immunoSEQ multiplex PCR using 35 Vbeta forward and 13 Jbeta reverse primers. In both human patients and the C3H/HeJ mouse model, the study applied high-throughput TCRbeta sequencing to look at T cell clonal expansion in alopecia areata.

What the work shows at the level of the full study, not this receptor alone: Unlike mouse skin, which is dominated by gammadelta T cells, normal human skin has resident alphabeta T cells that are also sequenced, and this complicates analysis of the scalp TCR repertoire. Shared TCR sequences between patients were less evident than in mice, which may be partly attributable to HLA diversity in the patient population. Compared with normal scalp, lesional scalp had higher clonality and more expanded CD8+ clones, particularly in alopecia totalis/universalis, a pattern that suggests antigenic drive.

Germline trimming: 6 bases from V, 2 bases from J; junction bases outside gene matches: 2. The CDR3 runs 12 residues from the cysteine to the phenylalanine. The DNA shown is the part of the CDR3 that was read: 24 bases, in frame from base 1. CDR1 and CDR2, per the germline V gene (reference sequence), are FNHDT and SITEND. About this clone: Its recognized antigen is unknown. Since the receptor is from a mouse, mouse gene names and germline sequences apply. The missing CDR3 end, 4 residues past where the read stops, is filled in from the germline J gene.

Library preparation employed the immunoSEQ multiplex PCR assay. For TCR sequencing, RNA was extracted from every sample and reverse transcribed into cDNA to serve as template. SuperScript III was used for first-strand cDNA synthesis, primed with a 2:1 mix of oligo-dT and random hexamers. A synthetic immune receptor repertoire was used to assess amplification bias, and residual bias was removed computationally. Libraries were sequenced on Illumina HiSeq using 60 bp reads that covered the CDR3 and were read from J toward V. Per the original workflow: Raw reads were preprocessed to remove errors, and CDR3 was defined according to IMGT conventions as the region from the conserved cysteine to phenylalanine. Clonality was computed as 1 minus the Shannon entropy, with the entropy normalized by log2 of the number of productive unique TCRs. Scalp TCRbeta sequences were cross-referenced with sorted blood CD4 and CD8 repertoires so that the CD4 or CD8 identity of scalp clones could be inferred. Not all clones reach the TCRdb copy of this immuneACCESS table, which keeps in-frame sequences only. Checked studies attribute under half of the gap to unresolved V genes and leave the rest unexplained. The V and J calls and clone size were taken over from that table, and D and trimming were inferred from the DNA. This sample holds 200,000 to 300,000 clones in total, without any singletons. The ten largest clones represent about 1.2% of the sample.

Cells from mouse cutaneous lymph nodes were pooled, stained for CD4, CD8alpha, NKG2D, NKG2ACE and other markers, and then sorted on a BD Influx. The sequence derives from a C3H/HeJ mouse with alopecia areata. Mice from this strain have the MHC haplotype H2-k. The chain joins TRBV19 to TRBJ2-7, with TRBD1 matching 7 junction bases. Specimen: CD4+ T cells sorted from a lymph node. The CDR3 corresponds to CASTGQPYEQYF. The CDR3 DNA, read in part, is TGTGCCAGCACGGGACAGCCCTAT.